This T cell receptor beta chain was observed in a study of PD-L1 blockade in urothelial cancer. TCRdb's table, derived via immunoSEQ multiplex PCR, lists solely in-frame clones and lacks some. The top ten clones hold approximately 1.5% of a sample with approximately 45,000 clones, about 81% of them seen once. Documented time point: pretreatment peripheral blood. This clone came up a few times. The clonotype was recovered from a man in his forties or fifties with urothelial cancer. Sample: PBMCs, taken around atezolizumab (anti-PD-L1) treatment.

The CDR3 nucleotides are TGTGCCAGTAGCGAACGACACTTGAGCTCCTATAATTCACCCCTCCACTTT. This translates into CASSERHLSSYNSPLHF. The chain links TRBV19 to TRBJ1-6; D ambiguous. The CDR3 has 17 amino acids. In germline, CDR1 is LNHDA, CDR2 SQIVND (reference sequence). The V and J ends lost 6 bases and 0 bases respectively, with 15 bases between them.